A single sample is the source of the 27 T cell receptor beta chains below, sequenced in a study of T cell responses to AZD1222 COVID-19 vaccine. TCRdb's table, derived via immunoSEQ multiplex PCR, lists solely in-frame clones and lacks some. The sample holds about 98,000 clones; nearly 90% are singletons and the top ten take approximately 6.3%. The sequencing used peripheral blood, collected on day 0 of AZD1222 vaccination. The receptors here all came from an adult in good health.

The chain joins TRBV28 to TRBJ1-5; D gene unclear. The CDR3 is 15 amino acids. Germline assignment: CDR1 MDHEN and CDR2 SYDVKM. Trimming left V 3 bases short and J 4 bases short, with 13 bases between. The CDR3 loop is CASSFRGIRNQPQHF. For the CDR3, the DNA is TGTGCCAGCAGTTTCCGGGGTATTAGAAATCAGCCCCAGCATTTT.

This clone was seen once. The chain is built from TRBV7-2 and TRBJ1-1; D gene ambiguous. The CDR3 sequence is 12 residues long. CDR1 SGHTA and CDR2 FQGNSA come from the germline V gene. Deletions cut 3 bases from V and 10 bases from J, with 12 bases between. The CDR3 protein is CASSFGESRAFF. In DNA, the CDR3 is TGTGCCAGCAGCTTTGGTGAGTCGAGAGCTTTCTTT.

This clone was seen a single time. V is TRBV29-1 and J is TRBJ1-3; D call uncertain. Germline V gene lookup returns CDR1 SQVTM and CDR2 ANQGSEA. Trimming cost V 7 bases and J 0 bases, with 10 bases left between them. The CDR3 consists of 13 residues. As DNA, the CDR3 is TGCAGCGGGAGTGACTCCTCTGGAAACACCATATATTTT. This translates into CSGSDSSGNTIYF.

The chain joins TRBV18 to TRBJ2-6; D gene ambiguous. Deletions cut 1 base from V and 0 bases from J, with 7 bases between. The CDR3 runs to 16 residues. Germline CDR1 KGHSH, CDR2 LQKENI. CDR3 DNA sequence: TGTGCCAGCTCACCACGGAGCCGCTCTGGGGCCAACGTCCTGACTTTC. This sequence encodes CASSPRSRSGANVLTF.

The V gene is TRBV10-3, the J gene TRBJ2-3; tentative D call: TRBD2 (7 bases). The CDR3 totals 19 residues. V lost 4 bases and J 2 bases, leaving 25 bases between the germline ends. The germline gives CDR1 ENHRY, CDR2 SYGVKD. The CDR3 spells CAISGRGGSQNSFTDTQYF. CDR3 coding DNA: TGTGCCATCAGTGGAAGGGGGGGGAGCCAGAATAGTTTCACAGATACGCAGTATTTT.

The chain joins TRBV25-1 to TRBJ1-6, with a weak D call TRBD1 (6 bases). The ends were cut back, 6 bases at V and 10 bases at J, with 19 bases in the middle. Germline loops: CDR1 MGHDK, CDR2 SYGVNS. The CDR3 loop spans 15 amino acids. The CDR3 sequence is CASSALGRGQSPLHF. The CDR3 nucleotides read TGTGCCAGCAGCGCCCTCGGCAGGGGACAATCACCCCTCCACTTT.

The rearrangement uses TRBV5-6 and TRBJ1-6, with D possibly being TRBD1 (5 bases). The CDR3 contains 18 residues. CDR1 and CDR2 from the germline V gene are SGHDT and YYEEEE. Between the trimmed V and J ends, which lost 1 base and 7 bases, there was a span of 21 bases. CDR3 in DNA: TGTGCCAGCAGCTTGACAGGAATAGGTGGGGTTGGGAATTCACCCCTCCACTTT. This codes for CASSLTGIGGVGNSPLHF. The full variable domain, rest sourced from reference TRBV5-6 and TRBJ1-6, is DAGVTQSPTHLIKTRGQQVTLRCSPKSGHDTVSWYQQALGQGPQFIFQYYEEEERQRGNFPDRFSGHQFPNYSSELNVNALLLGDSALYLCASSLTGIGGVGNSPLHFGNGTRLTVT.

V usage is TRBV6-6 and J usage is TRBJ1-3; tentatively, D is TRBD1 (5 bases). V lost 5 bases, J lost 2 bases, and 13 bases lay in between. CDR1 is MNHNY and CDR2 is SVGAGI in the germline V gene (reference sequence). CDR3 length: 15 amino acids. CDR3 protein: CASSPSRDAGNTIYF. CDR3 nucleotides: TGTGCCAGCAGTCCTTCCAGGGACGCTGGAAACACCATATATTTT.

The CDR3 here is CASSLGVAGGFTDTQYF. The CDR3 DNA follows: TGTGCCAGCAGCTTGGGAGTTGCGGGAGGATTCACAGATACGCAGTATTTT. The chain couples TRBV11-2 to TRBJ2-3; 8 bases are shared with TRBD2. With 3 bases clipped from V and 2 bases from J, the junction kept 10 bases outside the gene matches. Germline V gene data show CDR1 as SGHAT and CDR2 as FQNNGV. This CDR3 spans 17 amino acids.

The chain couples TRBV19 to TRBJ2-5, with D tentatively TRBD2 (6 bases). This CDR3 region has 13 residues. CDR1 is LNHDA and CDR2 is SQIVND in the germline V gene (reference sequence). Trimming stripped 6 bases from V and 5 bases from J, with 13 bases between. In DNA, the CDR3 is TGTGCCAGTAGCAAGGGGAGGTATGAGACCCAGTACTTC. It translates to CASSKGRYETQYF.

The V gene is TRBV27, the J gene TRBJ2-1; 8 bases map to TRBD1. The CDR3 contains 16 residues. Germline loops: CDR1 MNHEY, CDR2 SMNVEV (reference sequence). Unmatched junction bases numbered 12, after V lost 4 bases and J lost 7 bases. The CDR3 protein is CASSSRLGRGLNEQFF. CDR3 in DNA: TGTGCCAGCAGTTCCCGCCTGGGCAGGGGGCTAAATGAGCAGTTCTTC.

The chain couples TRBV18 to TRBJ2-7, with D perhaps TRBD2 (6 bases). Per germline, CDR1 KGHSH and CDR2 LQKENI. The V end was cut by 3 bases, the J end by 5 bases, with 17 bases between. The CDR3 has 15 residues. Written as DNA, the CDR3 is TGTGCCAGCTCACCCGAAGCGGGTGCCTTCCACGAGCAGTACTTC. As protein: CASSPEAGAFHEQYF.

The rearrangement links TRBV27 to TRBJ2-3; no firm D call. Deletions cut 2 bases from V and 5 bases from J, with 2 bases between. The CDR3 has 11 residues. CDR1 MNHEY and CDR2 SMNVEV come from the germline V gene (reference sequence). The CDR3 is CASSLKDTQYF. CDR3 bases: TGTGCCAGCAGTTTAAAAGATACGCAGTATTTT.

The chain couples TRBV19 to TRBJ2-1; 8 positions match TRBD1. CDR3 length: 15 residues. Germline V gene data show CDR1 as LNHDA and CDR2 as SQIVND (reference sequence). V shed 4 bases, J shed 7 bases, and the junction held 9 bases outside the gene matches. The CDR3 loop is CASSKIRDRRNEQFF. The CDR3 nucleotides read TGTGCCAGTAGTAAAATCCGGGACAGGAGAAATGAGCAGTTCTTC.

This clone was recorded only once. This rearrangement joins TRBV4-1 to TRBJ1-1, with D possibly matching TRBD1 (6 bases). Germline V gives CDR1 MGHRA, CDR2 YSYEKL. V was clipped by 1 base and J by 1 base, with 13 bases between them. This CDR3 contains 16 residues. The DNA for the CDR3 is TGCGCCAGCAGCCAAGGAGGGGGGCAGGCGAACACTGAAGCTTTCTTT. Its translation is CASSQGGGQANTEAFF.

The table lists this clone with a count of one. CDR3 sequence reads: CASRGRTANTEAFF. The CDR3 DNA follows: TGTGCCAGCAGGGGCAGGACTGCTAACACTGAAGCTTTCTTT. This chain uses TRBV27 with TRBJ1-1; D gene unclear. CDR1 and CDR2 (germline): MNHEY, SMNVEV (reference sequence). Trimming left V 6 bases short and J 2 bases short, with 13 bases between. The CDR3 loop spans 14 amino acids.

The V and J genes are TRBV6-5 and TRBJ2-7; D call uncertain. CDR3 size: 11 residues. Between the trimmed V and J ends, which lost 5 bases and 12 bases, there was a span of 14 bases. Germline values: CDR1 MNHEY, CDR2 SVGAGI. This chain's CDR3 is CASSTIRAWYF. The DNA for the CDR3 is TGTGCCAGCAGTACCATTCGGGCGTGGTACTTC.

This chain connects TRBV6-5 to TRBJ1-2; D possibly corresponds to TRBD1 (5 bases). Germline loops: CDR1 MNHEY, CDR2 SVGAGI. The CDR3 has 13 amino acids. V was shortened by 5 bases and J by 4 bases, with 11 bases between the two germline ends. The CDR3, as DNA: TGTGCCAGCAGTCCCGGGGGACTCTATGGCTACACCTTC. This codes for CASSPGGLYGYTF.

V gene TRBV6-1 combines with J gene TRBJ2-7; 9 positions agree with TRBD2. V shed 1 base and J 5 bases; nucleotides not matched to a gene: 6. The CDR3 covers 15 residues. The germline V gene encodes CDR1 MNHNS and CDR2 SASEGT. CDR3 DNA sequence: TGTGCCAGCAGTGAAGATGCGGGAGGGCCCCACGAGCAGTACTTC. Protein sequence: CASSEDAGGPHEQYF.

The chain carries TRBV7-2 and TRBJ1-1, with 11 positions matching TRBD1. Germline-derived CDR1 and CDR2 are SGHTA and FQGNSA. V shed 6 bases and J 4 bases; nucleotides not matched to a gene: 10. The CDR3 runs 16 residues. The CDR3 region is CASSTGTGGLITEAFF. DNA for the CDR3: TGTGCCAGCAGTACCGGGACAGGGGGTCTGATCACTGAAGCTTTCTTT.

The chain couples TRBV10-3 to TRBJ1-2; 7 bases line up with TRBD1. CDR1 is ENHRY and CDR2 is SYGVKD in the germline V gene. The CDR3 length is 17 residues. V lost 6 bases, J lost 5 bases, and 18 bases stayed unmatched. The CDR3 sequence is CAIRGVDRVETSYGYTF. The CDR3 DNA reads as TGTGCCATCAGGGGGGTTGACAGGGTTGAAACTAGTTATGGCTACACCTTC.

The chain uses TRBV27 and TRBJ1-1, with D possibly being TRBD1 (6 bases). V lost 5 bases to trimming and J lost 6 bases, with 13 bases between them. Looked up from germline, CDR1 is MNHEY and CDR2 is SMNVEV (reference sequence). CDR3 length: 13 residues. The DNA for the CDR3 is TGTGCCAGCAGTCGGGACATATCATCTGAAGCTTTCTTT. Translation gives CASSRDISSEAFF.

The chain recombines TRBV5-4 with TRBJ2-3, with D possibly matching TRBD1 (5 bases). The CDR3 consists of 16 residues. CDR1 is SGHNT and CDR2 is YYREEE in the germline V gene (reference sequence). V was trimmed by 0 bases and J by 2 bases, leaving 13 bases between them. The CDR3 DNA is TGTGCCAGCAGCTTGGTAAGGGGCCTTCCCACAGATACGCAGTATTTT. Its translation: CASSLVRGLPTDTQYF. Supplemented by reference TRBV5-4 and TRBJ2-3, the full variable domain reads ETGVTQSPTHLIKTRGQQVTLRCSSQSGHNTVSWYQQALGQGPQFIFQYYREEENGRGNFPPRFSGLQFPNYSSELNVNALELDDSALYLCASSLVRGLPTDTQYFGPGTRLTVL.

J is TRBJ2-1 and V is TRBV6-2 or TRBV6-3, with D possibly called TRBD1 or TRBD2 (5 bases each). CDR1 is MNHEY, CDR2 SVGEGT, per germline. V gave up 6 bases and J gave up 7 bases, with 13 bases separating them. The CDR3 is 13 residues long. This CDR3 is CASSREGFNEQFF. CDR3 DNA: TGTGCCAGCAGCCGCGAGGGGTTTAATGAGCAGTTCTTC.

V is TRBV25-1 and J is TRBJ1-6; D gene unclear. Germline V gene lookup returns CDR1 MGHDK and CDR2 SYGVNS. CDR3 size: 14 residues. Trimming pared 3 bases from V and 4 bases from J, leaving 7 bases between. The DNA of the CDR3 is TGTGCCAGCAGTGAGGGTCTTTATAATTCACCCCTCCACTTT. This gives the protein CASSEGLYNSPLHF.

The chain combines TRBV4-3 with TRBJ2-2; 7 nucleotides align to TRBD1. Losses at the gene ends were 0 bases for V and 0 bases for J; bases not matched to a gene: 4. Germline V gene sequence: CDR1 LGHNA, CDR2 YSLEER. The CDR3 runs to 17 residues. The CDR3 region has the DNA TGCGCCAGCAGCCAAGATTGGACAGGCTCGAACACCGGGGAGCTGTTTTTT. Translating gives CASSQDWTGSNTGELFF.

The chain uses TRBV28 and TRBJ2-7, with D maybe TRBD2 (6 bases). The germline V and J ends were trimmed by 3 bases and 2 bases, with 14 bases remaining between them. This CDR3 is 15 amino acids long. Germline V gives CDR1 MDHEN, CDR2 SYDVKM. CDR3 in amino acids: CASSLPAGRAYEQYF. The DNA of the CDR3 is TGTGCCAGCAGTTTGCCGGCGGGAAGGGCCTACGAGCAGTACTTC. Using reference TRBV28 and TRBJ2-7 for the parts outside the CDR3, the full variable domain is DVKVTQSSRYLVKRTGEKVFLECVQDMDHENMFWYRQDPGLGLRLIYFSYDVKMKEKGDIPEGYSVSREKKERFSLILESASTNQTSMYLCASSLPAGRAYEQYFGPGTRLTVT.